This TCR beta chain was captured by sequencing in a study of blood T cell repertoires in COVID-19. Study-wide background: The United States, Italy and Spain provided the acute and convalescent COVID-19 samples. From T cells, B-cell-depleted T cells, or PBMCs came the material, which was cDNA or gDNA.

Trimming cost V 9 bases and J 5 bases; bases outside gene matches: 13. Germline V gene sequence: CDR1 SNHLY, CDR2 FYNNEI. The CDR3 is 16 amino acids. Methods used by the authors: Estimation of nucleated cell counts was performed using reference gene primer amplification. The repertoire was sequenced with immunoSEQ multiplex PCR; TCRdb's copy has only in-frame clones and lacks some. D and trimming come from the DNA, and the V and J calls and clone size come from that table. The sample contains 90,000 to 150,000 clones, about 85% of which appear only once. The chain joins TRBV2 to TRBJ2-5, with 12 bases aligning to TRBD2. Sequencing was carried out using peripheral blood. This clonotype originated in a man aged 55 to 70 with acute or convalescent COVID-19. The CDR3 spells CARETSGSHGAETQYF. The CDR3 DNA reads as TGTGCCAGGGAGACTAGCGGGAGTCATGGCGCGGAGACCCAGTACTTC.